This T cell receptor (beta chain) is from a study of CD8+ T cells in alopecia areata. Treatment in this sample: oral pan-JAK inhibitor, 5-10 mg twice daily. This CDR3 comprises 12 residues. Trimming took 3 bases from V and 7 from J, leaving 9 bases between them. Germline CDR1 reads SQVTM; CDR2 reads ANQGSEA. There are a few counts of this clone. Extracted RNA was reverse transcribed, and the resulting cDNA served as sequencing template. Clones were read by immunoSEQ multiplex PCR, and TCRdb kept only the in-frame ones, dropping some. Of 200,000 to 250,000 clones listed, 64% are singletons. This material consisted of CD4+ T cells sorted from blood, taken at week 4, from a patient treated with tofacitinib. This rearrangement joins TRBV29-1 to TRBJ2-2; D call uncertain. This TCR derives from a human donor with alopecia areata. The CDR3 loop reads CSVEVKYGELFF. CDR3 DNA sequence: TGCAGCGTTGAGGTTAAGTACGGGGAGCTGTTTTTT.